Below are 2 T cell receptor beta chains sequenced from a single sample in a study of beta chain features in type 1 diabetes. Sequenced material consisted of expressed TCRB transcripts (all of the isolated RNA was reverse transcribed). The protocol was immunoSEQ multiplex PCR, while the TCRdb copy is restricted to in-frame clones and leaves out a portion. Among around 240,000 clones, 9.6% were seen once, and the ten largest hold 0.03% to 0.035%. Input material: naive CD4+ T cells from blood. Receptors were obtained from a woman between 18 and 29 years old in good health.

This clone has just a few counts. V gene TRBV30 combines with J gene TRBJ2-1; TRBD2 matches 12 bases. Germline CDR1 reads GTSNPN; CDR2 reads SVGIG (reference sequence). The trim removed 0 bases at V and 9 bases at J, leaving 6 bases unmatched. The CDR3 runs to 15 residues. Here the CDR3 reads CAWSVTSGSSSEQFF. CDR3 DNA: TGTGCCTGGAGTGTGACTAGCGGGAGTTCCAGTGAGCAGTTCTTC.

This clone was seen more than once but under ten times. The genes are TRBV4-1 and TRBJ2-3, with TRBD2 identical over 15 bases. The CDR3 length is 18 residues. From germline, CDR1 is MGHRA and CDR2 YSYEKL. V dropped 2 bases and J dropped 3; count of bases not matched to a gene: 6. The CDR3 coding sequence is TGCGCCAGCAGCCAAATTTCCGGGACTAGCGGGAGGACAGATACGCAGTATTTT. Its translation is CASSQISGTSGRTDTQYF.